This T cell receptor beta chain appears in the sequencing data of a study of T cells after posttransplantation cyclophosphamide. Study-level results: Recipient CMV seropositivity and CMV reactivation strongly tracked TRB clonality. TRB overlap between skin or GI tissue T cells and blood was limited. Later blood repertoires were often dominated by clones from the donor CD8+ memory compartment.

Germline lookup yields CDR1 SGHDT and CDR2 YYEEEE. The J segment lost 7 bases and the V segment lost 4 bases, leaving 10 bases of the junction unmatched. This CDR3 has 15 residues. Of note for this clone: Its specificity is not known.

Sampled 1 year posttransplant, controls received myeloablative marrow transplants, methotrexate and a calcineurin inhibitor. TCRdb's copy holds only in-frame clones and misses some; the assay was immunoSEQ multiplex PCR. The sample carries approximately 10,000 clones, about 80% recorded once. This sequence was found in a young adult male patient who received an allogeneic stem cell transplant from an unrelated donor, was CMV-positive, and had acute GVHD only. Some T cells may trace back to the graft donor. Sequenced here: PBMCs, sampled 350 to 400 days after allogeneic stem cell transplant with calcineurin inhibitor and methotrexate. V is TRBV5-6 and J is TRBJ1-2, with TRBD1 matching over 10 bases. The CDR3 sequence: CASSPTTGGQGGYTF. The CDR3 DNA is TGTGCCAGCAGCCCCACGACAGGGGGCCAAGGTGGCTACACCTTC.